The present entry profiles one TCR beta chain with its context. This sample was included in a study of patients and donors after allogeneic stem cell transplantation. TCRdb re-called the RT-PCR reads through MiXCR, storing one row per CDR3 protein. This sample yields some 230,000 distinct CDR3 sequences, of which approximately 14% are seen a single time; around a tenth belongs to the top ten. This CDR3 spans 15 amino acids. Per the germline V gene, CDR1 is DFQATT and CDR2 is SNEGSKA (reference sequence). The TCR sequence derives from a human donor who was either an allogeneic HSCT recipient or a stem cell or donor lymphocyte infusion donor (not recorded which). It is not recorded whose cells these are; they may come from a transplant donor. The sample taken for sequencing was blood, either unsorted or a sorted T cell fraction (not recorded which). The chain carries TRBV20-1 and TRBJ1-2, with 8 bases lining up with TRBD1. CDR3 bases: TGCCTTCCGGGGGGGACAGGACAATTTAACTATGGCTACACCTTC. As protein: CLPGGTGQFNYGYTF.